These 11 T cell receptor beta chains originate from one sample sequenced in a study of blood T cell repertoires in COVID-19. Here immunoSEQ multiplex PCR was the method, and the copy in TCRdb shows in-frame clones only, minus some. The table has approximately 270,000 clones, around 89% seen once. Sequenced: peripheral blood. The receptor set was obtained from a man aged 30-40 years with acute or convalescent COVID-19.

For the CDR3, the DNA is TGTGCCAGCAGCTACAACAGGGGACTAGCCACAGATACGCAGTATTTT. Translating gives CASSYNRGLATDTQYF. The genes are TRBV13 and TRBJ2-3; 9 bases align to TRBD2. Unmatched junction bases numbered 7, after V lost 4 bases and J lost 2 bases. Germline CDR1 is PRHDT and CDR2 is FYEKMQ (reference sequence). The CDR3 is 16 amino acids.

V and J are TRBV5-1 and TRBJ2-3; TRBD1 aligns across 8 bases. Germline-derived CDR1 and CDR2 are SGHRS and YFSETQ. The CDR3 length is 15 residues. J was trimmed by 6 bases and V by 2 bases; bases with no gene match: 8. The CDR3 loop is CASSLGKTGDDTQYF. The CDR3 nucleotides are TGCGCCAGCAGCTTAGGGAAGACAGGGGATGATACGCAGTATTTT.

With regard to this clone: The same CDR3 arises from other DNA sequences in this sample as well. The chain combines TRBV3-1 (or the pseudogene TRBV3-2) with TRBJ1-2; a possible D gene is TRBD1 (6 bases). The CDR3 is 13 amino acids. In germline, CDR1 is LGHDT, CDR2 YNNKEL (reference sequence). Trimming removed 4 bases from V and 4 bases from J, with 10 bases in between. The CDR3 DNA is TGTGCCAGCAGCCTACAGGGTGCCTATGGCTACACCTTC. Translating it yields CASSLQGAYGYTF.

The V call is TRBV5-8, the J call TRBJ2-1; possible D gene TRBD2, 6 bases. Looked up from germline, CDR1 is SGHTS and CDR2 is YDEGEE. Trimming stripped 4 bases from V and 7 bases from J, with 15 bases between. CDR3 length: 14 amino acids. The CDR3 here is CASSLGTSFNEQFF. CDR3 nucleotides: TGTGCCAGCAGCCTAGGGACTTCCTTTAATGAGCAGTTCTTC.

This sequence joins TRBV4-1 and TRBJ1-3; 10 bases are a match to TRBD1. CDR3 size: 15 residues. The V gene's germline CDR1 is MGHRA and CDR2 YSYEKL. V shed 3 bases, J shed 1 base, and the junction held 0 bases outside the gene matches. The CDR3 DNA sequence: TGCGCCAGCAGCCAGGACAGGGGGTCTGGAAACACCATATATTTT. Translated: CASSQDRGSGNTIYF.

This chain links TRBV24-1 with TRBJ2-5; D might be TRBD2 (6 bases). CDR3 length: 14 residues. The germline CDR1 and CDR2 sequences are KGHDR and SFDVKD. V was cut by 4 bases and J by 9 bases, with 17 bases left in between. The CDR3 protein is CATSDPQGLEAQYF. DNA for the CDR3: TGTGCCACCAGTGACCCGCAGGGACTTGAGGCCCAGTACTTC.

The chain carries TRBV27 and TRBJ2-1, with 8 bases lining up with TRBD1. The junction had 8 bases not matched to a gene; V was cut back by 5 bases and J by 8 bases. Per the germline V gene, CDR1 is MNHEY and CDR2 is SMNVEV (reference sequence). CDR3 length equals 14 residues. CDR3 sequence (DNA): TGTGCCAGCAGTCCCCAGGGGACAGGTCATGAGCAGTTCTTC. This codes for CASSPQGTGHEQFF.

The V and J genes are TRBV27 and TRBJ2-1; D call uncertain. The V gene's germline CDR1 is MNHEY and CDR2 SMNVEV (reference sequence). CDR3 size: 13 residues. V shed 3 bases and J shed 8 bases, with 11 bases lying between them. CDR3 in amino acids: CASSLRGFDEQFF. CDR3 DNA: TGTGCCAGCAGTTTGAGAGGCTTCGATGAGCAGTTCTTC.

V and J are TRBV20-1 and TRBJ2-7; 8 bases match TRBD2. Germline CDR1 and CDR2: DFQATT and SNEGSKA (reference sequence). The junction had 9 bases not matched to a gene; V was cut back by 3 bases and J by 5 bases. This CDR3 contains 14 residues. The CDR3 sequence: CSASLGRARDEQYF. For the CDR3, the DNA is TGCAGTGCTAGTCTCGGGAGGGCCCGGGACGAGCAGTACTTC.

The rearrangement links TRBV4-2 to TRBJ2-6, with D possibly being TRBD1 (6 bases). The germline V gene has CDR1 LGHNA and CDR2 YNFKEQ. The V and J ends lost 3 bases and 0 bases respectively, with 12 bases between them. The CDR3 runs to 17 residues. The CDR3: CASSQDSPTSGANVLTF. In DNA, the CDR3 is TGTGCCAGCAGCCAGGACAGTCCTACCTCTGGGGCCAACGTCCTGACTTTC.

This clone appeared once. The rearrangement joins TRBV28 to TRBJ1-2; 7 bases line up with TRBD1. This CDR3 region has 16 residues. The V segment lost 6 bases and the J segment 4 bases; nucleotides outside the gene matches: 14. CDR1 is MDHEN, CDR2 SYDVKM, per germline. The CDR3 loop reads CASSPGGGGLTYGYTF. In DNA form, the CDR3 reads TGTGCCAGCAGCCCAGGAGGAGGGGGCCTCACCTATGGCTACACCTTC.